A single sample is the source of the 26 T cell receptor beta chains below, sequenced in a study of cytomegalovirus exposure and HLA in healthy donors. Primers for the PCR totalled 60 Vbeta and 13 Jbeta. Method: immunoSEQ multiplex PCR; TCRdb's copy keeps in-frame clones and lacks some. Among roughly 80,000 clones listed, 73% were seen once. The sequenced material came from PBMCs. The receptors derive from a woman in her forties in good health and CMV-seropositive.

The V call is TRBV29-1, the J call TRBJ2-7; 11 nucleotides line up with TRBD2. Germline-derived CDR1 and CDR2 are SQVTM and ANQGSEA. V shed 6 bases and J 7 bases; nucleotides not matched to a gene: 8. The CDR3 spans 13 residues. CDR3 sequence: CSVNSGGAREQYF. The CDR3 DNA reads as TGCAGCGTCAATAGCGGGGGGGCTCGAGAGCAGTACTTC.

V gene TRBV28 combines with J gene TRBJ1-2, with D tentatively TRBD1 (6 bases). The V gene's germline CDR1 is MDHEN and CDR2 SYDVKM. This CDR3 has 13 residues. The V gene lost 3 bases and the J gene lost 14 bases, with 19 bases spanning the gap. CDR3 DNA: TGTGCCAGCAGTTTGTCCCACAGGGCACAGGGAACCTTC. It specifies CASSLSHRAQGTF.

On this clone itself: The conserved phenylalanine or tryptophan is not found at the CDR3 terminus, so this likely reflects a read error. No DNA is shown, since the ends of the CDR3 on it are uncertain; the CDR3 is the one TCRdb lists. The chain combines TRBV30 with TRBJ1-1; the table's D call of TRBD1 was not tested on the DNA. The CDR3 is 13 amino acids in total, end residues counted. Germline loops: CDR1 GTSNPN, CDR2 SVGIG (reference sequence). CDR3 amino acids: CAWSEGQNTEAFV.

This chain links TRBV7-8 with TRBJ1-2; D might be TRBD1 (5 bases). Per the germline V gene, CDR1 is SGHVS and CDR2 is FQNEAQ. The CDR3 contains 13 residues. Trimming cost V 5 bases and J 8 bases, with 15 bases left between them. CDR3 DNA: TGTGCCAGCAGCCCGGGACTCTTCCAAGGCTACACCTTC. As protein: CASSPGLFQGYTF.

V is TRBV13 and J is TRBJ2-7; 7 nucleotides agree with TRBD2. Germline V gene lookup returns CDR1 PRHDT and CDR2 FYEKMQ (reference sequence). Unmatched junction bases numbered 7, after V lost 5 bases and J lost 3 bases. The CDR3 has 14 residues. The DNA for the CDR3 is TGTGCCAGCAGCCTTCCCGGCGGGAGCTACGAGCAGTACTTC. Translating gives CASSLPGGSYEQYF.

This clone was seen once. The rearrangement uses TRBV4-2 and TRBJ2-1; 9 positions match TRBD2. Germline lookup yields CDR1 LGHNA and CDR2 YNFKEQ. V dropped 3 bases and J dropped 9; count of bases not matched to a gene: 12. The CDR3 extends over 16 amino acids. The CDR3 nucleotides read TGTGCCAGCAGCCAGGCGGGGAGCGGGGGGAGGGCTGAGCAGTTCTTC. Residues: CASSQAGSGGRAEQFF.

The chain has TRBV11-3 and TRBJ2-5, with D unclear. Per the germline V gene, CDR1 is SGHNT and CDR2 is YENEEA. The CDR3 is 13 amino acids. V was clipped by 5 bases and J by 5 bases, with 12 bases between them. CDR3 in DNA: TGTGCCAGCAGCCCTACGGGTGGTGAGACCCAGTACTTC. Its protein is CASSPTGGETQYF.

The chain links TRBV5-4 to TRBJ2-5, with TRBD2 identical over 9 bases. CDR3 length: 15 amino acids. Germline CDR1 reads SGHNT; CDR2 reads YYREEE (reference sequence). Trimming removed 6 bases from V and 8 bases from J; junction bases left unmatched: 14. CDR3 sequence (DNA): TGTGCCAGCACCCTAGCGGGAACCAAGTTGGCAACCCAGTACTTC. As protein: CASTLAGTKLATQYF.

The genes are TRBV9 and TRBJ2-6; no clear D gene. This CDR3 region has 15 residues. V shed 1 base and J shed 4 bases, with 9 bases lying between them. Germline CDR1 is SGDLS and CDR2 is YYNGEE. CDR3 in amino acids: CASSVLPAGANVLTF. The CDR3 DNA reads as TGTGCCAGCAGCGTACTACCTGCGGGGGCCAACGTCCTGACTTTC.

This clone came up once. J is TRBJ1-5 and V is TRBV19; weak D call: TRBD1 (6 bases). This CDR3 spans 15 amino acids. Trimming shortened V by 7 bases and J by 6 bases, and 19 bases separated the two germline ends. The germline gives CDR1 LNHDA, CDR2 SQIVND (reference sequence). CDR3 in DNA: TGTGCCAGTACCCTGGGTCAGGGGCACCGTCAGCCCCAGCATTTT. This codes for CASTLGQGHRQPQHF.

This clone appeared a few times. The chain couples TRBV5-8 to TRBJ1-1, with TRBD1 matching 7 bases. The junction had 8 bases not matched to a gene; V was cut back by 2 bases and J by 4 bases. The germline V gene has CDR1 SGHTS and CDR2 YDEGEE. CDR3 length: 15 amino acids. The CDR3 DNA reads TGTGCCAGCAGCTTAATAGGGGGCGCGGGCACTGAAGCTTTCTTT. Translation: CASSLIGGAGTEAFF.

This chain uses TRBV5-5 with TRBJ2-3; tentatively, D is TRBD1 (6 bases). Germline lookup yields CDR1 SGHKS and CDR2 YYEKEE (reference sequence). CDR3 length: 14 residues. Between the trimmed V and J ends, which lost 0 bases and 8 bases, there was a span of 13 bases. Here the CDR3 reads CASSLDIRGGTQYF. For the CDR3, the DNA is TGTGCCAGCAGCTTGGATATCAGGGGTGGTACGCAGTATTTT. Filled out from reference TRBV5-5 and TRBJ2-3, the complete variable domain reads DAGVTQSPTHLIKTRGQQVTLRCSPISGHKSVSWYQQVLGQGPQFIFQYYEKEERGRGNFPDRFSARQFPNYSSELNVNALLLGDSALYLCASSLDIRGGTQYFGPGTRLTVL.

The gene calls are TRBV7-9 and TRBJ2-7, with D possibly TRBD2 on 6 matching bases. CDR1 SEHNR and CDR2 FQNEAQ come from the germline V gene (reference sequence). This CDR3 is 12 amino acids long. The germline V and J ends were trimmed by 9 bases and 2 bases, with 11 bases remaining between them. CDR3: CASERAAYEQYF. DNA of the CDR3: TGTGCCAGTGAGCGGGCTGCCTACGAGCAGTACTTC.

The sample holds a few counts of this clone. V gene TRBV28 combines with J gene TRBJ2-3; 8 bases align to TRBD2. Germline V gives CDR1 MDHEN, CDR2 SYDVKM. This CDR3 comprises 15 residues. Germline trimming cut 6 bases from V and 5 bases from J; bases unmatched to any gene: 10. DNA for the CDR3: TGTGCCAGCAGCGGACTAGCCCAAGAGGGAGATACGCAGTATTTT. Translation: CASSGLAQEGDTQYF.

This clone was observed a few times. One end of the junction varies from germline; a read error may be responsible. Other DNA sequences in the same sample also yield this CDR3. J is TRBJ2-5 and V is TRBV27; 10 bases are shared with TRBD2. The CDR3 is made up of 16 amino acids. From germline, CDR1 is MNHEY and CDR2 SMNVEV (reference sequence). CDR3 DNA sequence: TGTGTCAGCAGTTTGGTGGGGACTAGCGCTACAGAGACCCAGTACTTC. This sequence encodes CVSSLVGTSATETQYF.

The chain joins TRBV28 to TRBJ1-5, with 7 bases lining up with TRBD1. This CDR3 is 16 amino acids long. The V gene's germline CDR1 is MDHEN and CDR2 SYDVKM. The J segment lost 4 bases and the V segment lost 5 bases, leaving 11 bases of the junction unmatched. CDR3 protein: CASSLAGTAKNQPQHF. CDR3 sequence (DNA): TGTGCCAGCAGTCTAGCCGGGACAGCCAAAAATCAGCCCCAGCATTTT.

J is TRBJ1-1 and V is TRBV2, with 8 bases aligning to TRBD1. This CDR3 is 14 amino acids long. The J segment lost 4 bases and the V segment lost 6 bases, leaving 7 bases of the junction unmatched. Germline lookup yields CDR1 SNHLY and CDR2 FYNNEI. This CDR3 is CASRKTGEVTEAFF. CDR3 sequence (DNA): TGTGCCAGCAGGAAGACAGGGGAGGTCACTGAAGCTTTCTTT.

V gene TRBV6-6 combines with J gene TRBJ1-2, with 7 nucleotides matching TRBD1. CDR3 length: 14 amino acids. Germline V gene sequence: CDR1 MNHNY, CDR2 SVGAGI (reference sequence). The junction had 3 bases not matched to a gene; V was cut back by 2 bases and J by 3 bases. The CDR3 DNA is TGTGCCAGCAGTTACGGGACAGCCGACTATGGCTACACCTTC. This codes for CASSYGTADYGYTF.

This sequence joins TRBV28 and TRBJ2-2, with 16 positions matching TRBD2. With V trimmed by 3 bases and J by 4 bases, 8 bases remained unmatched. The CDR3 extends over 19 amino acids. Per germline, CDR1 MDHEN and CDR2 SYDVKM. CDR3 nucleotide sequence: TGTGCCAGCAGTTTCCTGGGACTAGCGGGAGGGCAAGGCACCGGGGAGCTGTTTTTT. Translating gives CASSFLGLAGGQGTGELFF.

CDR3 amino acids: CASSPQRGALGEQFF. CDR3 nucleotides: TGTGCCAGCAGCCCGCAGCGGGGGGCCTTAGGGGAGCAGTTCTTC. The V gene is TRBV7-2, the J gene TRBJ2-1, with 9 bases that match TRBD2. V lost 5 bases and J lost 10; bases outside the gene matches: 12. Germline CDR1 reads SGHTA; CDR2 reads FQGNSA. This CDR3 region has 15 residues.

The chain has TRBV4-1 and TRBJ2-2, with 13 positions matching TRBD2. Unmatched junction bases numbered 7, after V lost 5 bases and J lost 1 base. Germline V lookup: CDR1 MGHRA, CDR2 YSYEKL. The CDR3 has 18 residues. The CDR3 here is CASSKGTSGTLNTGELFF. CDR3 coding DNA: TGCGCCAGCAGCAAGGGGACTAGCGGGACCTTGAACACCGGGGAGCTGTTTTTT.

The gene calls are TRBV30 and TRBJ1-5, with 8 bases aligning to TRBD1. The CDR3 sequence is 14 residues long. Per the germline V gene, CDR1 is GTSNPN and CDR2 is SVGIG (reference sequence). Unmatched junction bases numbered 8, after V lost 8 bases and J lost 2 bases. The CDR3 nucleotides are TGTGCCGCGGACAGGGCTCGGGGCAATCAGCCCCAGCATTTT. Protein sequence: CAADRARGNQPQHF.

DNA for the CDR3: TGTGCCAGCAGCTTAGGTCGGGCAGGGGTAAATCAGCCCCAGCATTTT. Protein: CASSLGRAGVNQPQHF. V is TRBV7-9 and J is TRBJ1-5; tentative D call: TRBD1 (6 bases). This CDR3 spans 16 amino acids. V was shortened by 1 base and J by 4 bases, with 14 bases between the two germline ends. Looked up from germline, CDR1 is SEHNR and CDR2 is FQNEAQ (reference sequence).

The CDR3 region is CASSEVRTNAARRYGYTF. The DNA for the CDR3 is TGTGCCAGCAGTGAAGTTCGGACTAATGCCGCGCGGAGGTATGGCTACACCTTC. V usage is TRBV6-1 and J usage is TRBJ1-2, with unresolved D. The germline V and J ends were trimmed by 1 base and 5 bases, with 23 bases remaining between them. CDR1 is MNHNS, CDR2 SASEGT, per germline. CDR3 length: 18 residues.

This clone appeared once. V usage is TRBV5-1 and J usage is TRBJ2-4; 7 bases map to TRBD2. Germline loops: CDR1 SGHRS, CDR2 YFSETQ. CDR3 length equals 15 residues. Trimming removed 4 bases from V and 8 bases from J; junction bases left unmatched: 12. The CDR3 coding sequence is TGCGCCAGCAGCCCCCCTTTTGCGGGAGTTGACATTCAGTACTTC. It translates to CASSPPFAGVDIQYF.

This clone was detected only a few times. The V gene is TRBV5-1, the J gene TRBJ2-7; no reliable D call. Per the germline V gene, CDR1 is SGHRS and CDR2 is YFSETQ. The CDR3 loop spans 12 amino acids. The V and J ends lost 1 base and 4 bases respectively, with 6 bases between them. CDR3 region: CASSLNSYEQYF. The CDR3 DNA is TGCGCCAGCAGCTTGAATAGTTACGAGCAGTACTTC.